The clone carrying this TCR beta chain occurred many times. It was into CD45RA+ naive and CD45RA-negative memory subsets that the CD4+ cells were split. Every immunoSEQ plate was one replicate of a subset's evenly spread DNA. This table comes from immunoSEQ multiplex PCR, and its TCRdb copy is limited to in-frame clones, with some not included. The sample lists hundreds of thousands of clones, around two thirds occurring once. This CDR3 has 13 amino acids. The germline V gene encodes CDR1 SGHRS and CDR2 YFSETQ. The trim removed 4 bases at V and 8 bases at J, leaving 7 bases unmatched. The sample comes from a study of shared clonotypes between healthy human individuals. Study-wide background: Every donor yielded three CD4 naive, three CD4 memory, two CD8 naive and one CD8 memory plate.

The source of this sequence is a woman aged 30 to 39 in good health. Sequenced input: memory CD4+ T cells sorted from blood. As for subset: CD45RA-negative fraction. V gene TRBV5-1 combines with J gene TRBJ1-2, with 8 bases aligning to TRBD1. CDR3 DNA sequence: TGCGCCAGCAGCCGACAGGGGATAGGCGGCTACACCTTC. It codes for CASSRQGIGGYTF.